Shown below are 19 T cell receptor beta chains from a single sample sequenced in a study of OX40 agonist ivuxolimab in advanced cancers. Here immunoSEQ multiplex PCR was the method, and the copy in TCRdb shows in-frame clones only, minus some. The data hold 50,000 to 55,000 clones, with roughly 83% observed a single time. The sample in question was CD4+ or CD8+ T cells sorted from blood, obtained in a trial of the OX40 agonist ivuxolimab. All receptors derive from an adult with an advanced solid tumor such as melanoma, head and neck, liver or kidney cancer.

The V and J genes are TRBV5-5 and TRBJ2-1; D gene ambiguous. Germline CDR1 SGHKS, CDR2 YYEKEE (reference sequence). V was clipped by 0 bases and J by 4 bases, with 14 bases between them. CDR3 length equals 16 residues. This CDR3 is CASSLDVGSSYNEQFF. Here the CDR3 DNA reads TGTGCCAGCAGCTTGGACGTGGGGTCATCTTACAATGAGCAGTTCTTC.

The chain recombines TRBV7-9 with TRBJ2-7; 7 bases align to TRBD1. Germline V gene lookup returns CDR1 SEHNR and CDR2 FQNEAQ (reference sequence). J gave up 6 bases and V 2 bases, and 10 bases lay outside the gene matches. The CDR3 spans 15 residues. The CDR3 reads CASSLTNTGAGEQYF. CDR3 nucleotide sequence: TGTGCCAGCAGCTTAACCAATACAGGGGCCGGCGAGCAGTACTTC.

This clone showed up just once. J is TRBJ1-4 and V is TRBV10-2, with 9 bases that match TRBD1. The V gene's germline CDR1 is WSHSY and CDR2 SAAADI. The CDR3 loop spans 16 amino acids. Trimming at V came to 6 bases and at J to 2 bases, leaving 7 bases not matched to a gene. For the CDR3, the DNA is TGCGCCAGCAGGAGCACCGGGACAGGGACTAATGAAAAACTGTTTTTT. This encodes CASRSTGTGTNEKLFF.

This chain links TRBV5-1 with TRBJ2-3, with no clear D. The germline V and J ends were trimmed by 0 bases and 0 bases, with 8 bases remaining between them. Germline lookup yields CDR1 SGHRS and CDR2 YFSETQ. The CDR3 is 15 residues long. The CDR3 nucleotides read TGCGCCAGCAGCTTGGACTTCTCGAGCACAGATACGCAGTATTTT. The encoded protein is CASSLDFSSTDTQYF.

This clone was detected only once. The rearrangement joins TRBV5-1 to TRBJ2-1; D may be TRBD2 (6 bases). This CDR3 comprises 15 residues. Looked up from germline, CDR1 is SGHRS and CDR2 is YFSETQ. The germline V and J ends were trimmed by 0 bases and 4 bases, with 11 bases remaining between them. The CDR3 is CASSLGLASYNEQFF. The CDR3 nucleotides read TGCGCCAGCAGCTTGGGTCTAGCGTCGTACAATGAGCAGTTCTTC.

J is TRBJ1-5 and V is TRBV28, with D hard to call. This CDR3 spans 14 amino acids. Germline CDR1 reads MDHEN; CDR2 reads SYDVKM. V was cut by 7 bases and J by 7 bases, with 17 bases left in between. In DNA form, the CDR3 reads TGTGCCAGCACCCTCTCAAGCGGCGGGCAGCCCCAGCATTTT. Protein product: CASTLSSGGQPQHF.

V is TRBV29-1 and J is TRBJ1-2; weak D call: TRBD1 (5 bases). The V end lost 4 bases, the J end lost 3 bases, and 9 bases lay between the germline ends. The CDR3 runs to 12 residues. CDR1 and CDR2 (germline): SQVTM, ANQGSEA. CDR3 nucleotide sequence: TGCAGCGTTGGGGGGATGGACTATGGCTACACCTTC. Translated: CSVGGMDYGYTF.

The V and J genes are TRBV2 and TRBJ2-7; TRBD1 is a possible D gene (6 bases). V lost 3 bases to trimming and J lost 1 base, with 10 bases between them. Germline CDR1 is SNHLY and CDR2 is FYNNEI. The CDR3 sequence is 14 residues long. The CDR3 region is CASSDRDKSYEQYF. CDR3 DNA sequence: TGTGCCAGCAGTGACCGGGACAAATCCTACGAGCAGTACTTC. The whole variable domain, remainder taken from reference TRBV2 and TRBJ2-7, is EPEVTQTPSHQVTQMGQEVILRCVPISNHLYFYWYRQILGQKVEFLVSFYNNEISEKSEIFDDQFSVERPDGSNFTLKIRSTKLEDSAMYFCASSDRDKSYEQYFGPGTRLTVT.

V gene TRBV18 combines with J gene TRBJ2-1; 10 bases fit TRBD2. The J segment lost 6 bases and the V segment lost 3 bases, leaving 2 bases of the junction unmatched. The germline gives CDR1 KGHSH, CDR2 LQKENI. This CDR3 has 14 amino acids. As DNA, the CDR3 is TGTGCCAGCTCACCCAGACTAGCGGGCAATGAGCAGTTCTTC. Protein: CASSPRLAGNEQFF.

The chain links TRBV21-1 to TRBJ2-7. TRBV21-1 is an annotated pseudogene. CDR3 length: 12 residues. The CDR3 sequence: CASSKVRYEQYF. In nucleotides, the CDR3 is TGTGCCAGCAGCAAGGTACGTTACGAGCAGTACTTC.

This clone has a single count. V is TRBV19 and J is TRBJ1-4; 10 nucleotides agree with TRBD1. CDR1 is LNHDA, CDR2 SQIVND, per germline (reference sequence). The ends lost 4 bases at V and 0 bases at J; junction bases unmatched: 2. CDR3 size: 16 residues. For the CDR3, the DNA is TGTGCCAGTAGTACGACAGGGGGCTCAACTAATGAAAAACTGTTTTTT. This translates into CASSTTGGSTNEKLFF.

This chain joins TRBV10-3 and TRBJ2-3; 8 positions agree with TRBD2. The CDR3 loop spans 14 amino acids. The V gene's germline CDR1 is ENHRY and CDR2 SYGVKD. Trimming cost V 10 bases and J 2 bases; bases outside gene matches: 8. The CDR3 bases are TGTGCCACCTTAGCGGGAAGAGACACAGATACGCAGTATTTT. This gives the protein CATLAGRDTDTQYF.

This sequence joins TRBV7-2 and TRBJ2-2; 7 nucleotides align to TRBD2. Germline trimming cut 4 bases from V and 6 bases from J; bases unmatched to any gene: 2. Germline assignment: CDR1 SGHTA and CDR2 FQGNSA. CDR3 length: 13 residues. The CDR3 nucleotides are TGTGCCAGCAGCTCCGGACTAGCCGGGGAGCTGTTTTTT. This gives the protein CASSSGLAGELFF.

The rearrangement joins TRBV7-2 to TRBJ1-1; D call uncertain. The CDR3 loop spans 14 amino acids. Trimming shortened V by 4 bases and J by 7 bases, and 16 bases separated the two germline ends. Germline V gene lookup returns CDR1 SGHTA and CDR2 FQGNSA. In DNA form, the CDR3 reads TGTGCCAGCAGCTCCCCCCGGGGAGTCGATGAAGCTTTCTTT. Translated: CASSSPRGVDEAFF.

The chain uses TRBV18 and TRBJ2-5; TRBD1 matches 7 bases. The trim removed 2 bases at V and 6 bases at J, leaving 3 bases unmatched. Germline values: CDR1 KGHSH, CDR2 LQKENI. The CDR3 extends over 13 amino acids. CDR3 residues: CASSPDRAKTQYF. The CDR3 DNA sequence: TGTGCCAGCTCACCAGACAGGGCAAAGACCCAGTACTTC.

This chain connects TRBV11-3 to TRBJ2-1; TRBD2 matches at 7 bases. CDR1 is SGHNT and CDR2 is YENEEA in the germline V gene. The V segment lost 3 bases and the J segment 9 bases; nucleotides outside the gene matches: 8. The CDR3 spans 14 residues. For the CDR3, the DNA is TGTGCCAGCAGCTTTGGGGGAGCGGGGACTGAGCAGTTCTTC. This gives the protein CASSFGGAGTEQFF.

This clone has a single count. J is TRBJ2-3 and V is TRBV7-7, with TRBD2 matching over 11 bases. The CDR3 extends over 17 amino acids. With V trimmed by 5 bases and J by 1 base, 8 bases remained unmatched. Germline CDR1 is SSHAT and CDR2 is FNYEAQ (reference sequence). Written as DNA, the CDR3 is TGTGCCAGCAGCCTCTTAGCGGGAGGGCTCGGCACAGATACGCAGTATTTT. Its protein product is CASSLLAGGLGTDTQYF.

This clone has more than one count but fewer than ten. This chain connects TRBV7-2 to TRBJ1-2; TRBD1 is a possible D gene (5 bases). In germline, CDR1 is SGHTA, CDR2 FQGNSA. CDR3 length: 13 amino acids. V was clipped by 3 bases and J by 8 bases, with 13 bases between them. The CDR3 coding sequence is TGTGCCAGCAGCTTGGGGGTCGATAGAGGCTACACCTTC. Translating gives CASSLGVDRGYTF.

V gene TRBV27 combines with J gene TRBJ2-7, with 8 bases fitting TRBD2. The CDR3 has 17 amino acids. Germline V gene lookup returns CDR1 MNHEY and CDR2 SMNVEV (reference sequence). V was pared by 6 bases and J by 3 bases, with 16 bases of the junction left unmatched. CDR3 amino acids: CASRRVEAGVSRYEQYF. The CDR3 DNA sequence: TGTGCCAGCAGACGAGTTGAAGCGGGAGTCAGTCGCTACGAGCAGTACTTC.